A single sample is the source of the 2 T cell receptor beta chains below, sequenced in a study of sequential checkpoint blockade in melanoma (dated by TCRdb to about 2019). The treatment or condition label of this sample denotes: randomized to nivolumab then ipilimumab (arm A) or the reverse (arm B). The protocol used for the library was the immunoSEQ multiplex PCR assay. TCRdb mirrors the immuneACCESS table, restricted to in-frame sequences. Some clones are absent from its copies; in checked studies, under half trace to an unresolved V gene, and the reason for the others is unknown. For this sample the table gives approximately 13,000 clones, of which roughly 76% were detected only once. The ten biggest clones cover about 50% of the sample. The sequences come from CD8+ T cells sorted from blood (inferred from file names), collected from a patient given nivolumab and ipilimumab in sequence. Receptor source: a human patient with melanoma. Some clones in this sample may be carry-over from other donors' samples.

The chain recombines TRBV9 with TRBJ2-3; possible D gene TRBD2, 5 bases. V shed 6 bases and J shed 0 bases, with 11 bases lying between them. This CDR3 has 14 residues. Germline assignment: CDR1 SGDLS and CDR2 YYNGEE. CDR3 protein: CASKGTGSTDTQYF. In DNA, the CDR3 is TGTGCCAGCAAGGGTACGGGAAGCACAGATACGCAGTATTTT.

The chain couples TRBV6-5 to TRBJ1-1, with D maybe TRBD1 (5 bases). CDR1 MNHEY and CDR2 SVGAGI come from the germline V gene. Trimming removed 5 bases from V and 11 bases from J, with 15 bases in between. This CDR3 spans 12 amino acids. The CDR3 DNA sequence: TGTGCCAGCAGTCTTGGCGGGGCCGGGGCTTTCTTT. It yields the protein CASSLGGAGAFF.